These T cell receptor beta chains were read from a single sample in a study of cytotoxic CD8 clonotypes in ibrutinib-treated CLL. Only in-frame clones appear in the TCRdb table, and some are missing; sequencing was by immunoSEQ multiplex PCR. The sample consists of 30,000 to 40,000 clones, 69% of them appearing once. The sequenced sample was PBMCs, obtained before ibrutinib treatment. The receptor set was obtained from a human donor with chronic lymphocytic leukemia. Each CDR3 is given with its conserved first and last residue. D genes are given only for firm matches.

CDR3aa	v_gene	j_gene	d_gene
CASSVGEGGWQYF	TRBV5-1	TRBJ2-7	.
CASRQTLGRVGTEAFF	TRBV7-3	TRBJ1-1	.
CASSLGEGAHGYTF	TRBV14	TRBJ1-2	TRBD1
CSVERGEGQPQHF	TRBV29-1	TRBJ1-5	.
CASSRSGTGGVTIYF	TRBV6-5	TRBJ1-3	TRBD1
CASSRPRTGSGYTF	TRBV5-4	TRBJ1-2	TRBD1
CASNPMAGTVGEKLFF	TRBV7-9	TRBJ1-4	TRBD1
CASSEYAMLDNQPQHF	TRBV6-1	TRBJ1-5	.
CASSPREGIEKLFF	TRBV18	TRBJ1-4	.
CAWRARAKKTLPTNEKLFF	TRBV30	TRBJ1-4	.
CASSQEWQSPNTEAFF	TRBV4-1	TRBJ1-1	.